A single sample is the source of the 14 T cell receptor beta chains below, sequenced in a study of T cell responses to AZD1222 COVID-19 vaccine. Only in-frame clones appear in the TCRdb table, and some are missing; sequencing was by immunoSEQ multiplex PCR. This sample has about 140,000 clones; around 90% occur once, and the top ten carry about 5.5%. The sample in question was peripheral blood, obtained on day 0 of AZD1222 vaccination. The source of these receptors is an adult in good health.

The chain uses TRBV27 and TRBJ1-6, with D maybe TRBD1 (6 bases). The CDR3 loop spans 14 amino acids. The V gene's germline CDR1 is MNHEY and CDR2 SMNVEV (reference sequence). Trimming stripped 5 bases from V and 10 bases from J, with 15 bases between. In DNA, the CDR3 is TGTGCCAGCAGTCCTGGGGGGGCAAGGTCACCCCTCCACTTT. This encodes CASSPGGARSPLHF.

V usage is TRBV27 and J usage is TRBJ2-1; 8 nucleotides match TRBD2. The ends lost 5 bases at V and 4 bases at J; junction bases unmatched: 4. Germline CDR1 is MNHEY and CDR2 is SMNVEV (reference sequence). This CDR3 contains 14 residues. This CDR3 reads CASSKSGGYNEQFF. The CDR3 DNA follows: TGTGCCAGCAGTAAGAGCGGGGGATACAATGAGCAGTTCTTC.

This rearrangement joins TRBV28 to TRBJ1-4; 9 bases agree with TRBD1. This CDR3 region has 19 residues. The trim removed 5 bases at V and 8 bases at J, leaving 21 bases unmatched. CDR1 and CDR2 from the germline V gene are MDHEN and SYDVKM. CDR3 loop: CASSLGPGQGVANFEKLFF. The CDR3 DNA reads as TGTGCCAGCAGTCTCGGACCGGGACAGGGAGTTGCCAACTTCGAAAAACTGTTTTTT.

The J gene is TRBJ1-2, the V gene TRBV27; D is possibly TRBD1 (6 bases). The CDR3 covers 17 residues. The V gene's germline CDR1 is MNHEY and CDR2 SMNVEV (reference sequence). The V gene lost 6 bases and the J gene lost 3 bases, with 23 bases spanning the gap. The CDR3 DNA is TGTGCCAGCAGCAGTTTTTTTAGGGGGACGGACGACTATGGCTACACCTTC. Protein sequence: CASSSFFRGTDDYGYTF.

This clone was detected once. The V and J genes are TRBV7-9 and TRBJ1-1; D possibly corresponds to TRBD1 (5 bases). This CDR3 is built from 13 residues. Between the trimmed V and J ends, which lost 4 bases and 1 base, there was a span of 7 bases. Germline CDR1 SEHNR, CDR2 FQNEAQ (reference sequence). The CDR3 bases are TGTGCCAGCAGCTCACAGGAGAACACTGAAGCTTTCTTT. It codes for CASSSQENTEAFF.

The J gene is TRBJ2-3, the V gene TRBV7-2; D is uncertain. V was clipped by 1 base and J by 1 base, with 12 bases between them. The CDR3 has 16 amino acids. Germline-derived CDR1 and CDR2 are SGHTA and FQGNSA. The CDR3 bases are TGTGCCAGCAGCTTAGAACGGGTTTACGGCACAGATACGCAGTATTTT. The encoded protein is CASSLERVYGTDTQYF.

V is TRBV4-1 and J is TRBJ2-1; D might be TRBD1 or TRBD2, each matching 6 bases. The CDR3 is 18 amino acids. Germline assignment: CDR1 MGHRA and CDR2 YSYEKL. The V end lost 0 bases, the J end lost 7 bases, and 22 bases lay between the germline ends. In nucleotides, the CDR3 is TGCGCCAGCAGCCAAGACGGGTGGGGGGCCGGCGGGTTGAATGAGCAGTTCTTC. It specifies CASSQDGWGAGGLNEQFF.

The table lists this clone with a count of one. The chain combines TRBV4-1 with TRBJ1-6; D perhaps matches TRBD1 (6 bases). This CDR3 is built from 15 residues. Trimming shortened V by 1 base and J by 7 bases, and 11 bases separated the two germline ends. Looked up from germline, CDR1 is MGHRA and CDR2 is YSYEKL. This chain's CDR3 is CASSQGGAYNSPLHF. The CDR3 DNA is TGCGCCAGCAGCCAAGGGGGGGCGTACAATTCACCCCTCCACTTT.

The chain has TRBV9 and TRBJ1-4; 8 bases are shared with TRBD1. CDR1 is SGDLS, CDR2 YYNGEE, per germline. The junction had 12 bases not matched to a gene; V was cut back by 4 bases and J by 7 bases. This CDR3 is built from 16 residues. CDR3 nucleotide sequence: TGTGCCAGCAGCCCAGATCAGGGGGCGCGGGGTGAAAAACTGTTTTTT. Encoded protein: CASSPDQGARGEKLFF.

This chain links TRBV18 with TRBJ2-7, with D perhaps being TRBD1 or TRBD2 (5 bases each). The V end was cut by 4 bases, the J end by 3 bases, with 10 bases between. CDR3 size: 13 residues. CDR1 KGHSH and CDR2 LQKENI come from the germline V gene. Here the CDR3 reads CASSRRDLYEQYF. Written as DNA, the CDR3 is TGTGCCAGCTCACGCCGGGACCTCTACGAGCAGTACTTC.

This clone appeared once. The chain employs TRBV24-1 and TRBJ2-1, with 11 bases identical to TRBD1. V shed 2 bases, J shed 7 bases, and the junction held 3 bases outside the gene matches. Per the germline V gene, CDR1 is KGHDR and CDR2 is SFDVKD. The CDR3 covers 15 residues. In DNA form, the CDR3 reads TGTGCCACCAGTGATTCGGACAGGGGGCTTAATGAGCAGTTCTTC. Its translation: CATSDSDRGLNEQFF.

The gene calls are TRBV7-2 and TRBJ1-2; a possible D gene is TRBD1 (5 bases). The CDR3 is 15 residues long. Germline V gives CDR1 SGHTA, CDR2 FQGNSA. Trimming pared 5 bases from V and 4 bases from J, leaving 17 bases between. The CDR3: CASSPITTGTYGYTF. Written as DNA, the CDR3 is TGTGCCAGCAGCCCCATTACGACCGGGACCTATGGCTACACCTTC.

This clone was seen a single time. The chain couples TRBV2 to TRBJ2-1; the match to TRBD2 covers 14 bases. With V trimmed by 7 bases and J by 0 bases, 8 bases remained unmatched. The germline CDR1 and CDR2 sequences are SNHLY and FYNNEI. This CDR3 has 18 amino acids. CDR3 in DNA: TGTGCCAGCATGAGGGGACTAGCGGGAGCGGGCTCCTACAATGAGCAGTTCTTC. Its protein product is CASMRGLAGAGSYNEQFF.

V gene TRBV5-6 combines with J gene TRBJ2-2, with D uncertain. Germline V gene sequence: CDR1 SGHDT, CDR2 YYEEEE. Trimming removed 2 bases from V and 0 bases from J, with 11 bases in between. This CDR3 is built from 16 residues. CDR3: CASSFRSDANTGELFF. The CDR3 DNA reads TGTGCCAGCAGCTTCCGAAGCGACGCGAACACCGGGGAGCTGTTTTTT.